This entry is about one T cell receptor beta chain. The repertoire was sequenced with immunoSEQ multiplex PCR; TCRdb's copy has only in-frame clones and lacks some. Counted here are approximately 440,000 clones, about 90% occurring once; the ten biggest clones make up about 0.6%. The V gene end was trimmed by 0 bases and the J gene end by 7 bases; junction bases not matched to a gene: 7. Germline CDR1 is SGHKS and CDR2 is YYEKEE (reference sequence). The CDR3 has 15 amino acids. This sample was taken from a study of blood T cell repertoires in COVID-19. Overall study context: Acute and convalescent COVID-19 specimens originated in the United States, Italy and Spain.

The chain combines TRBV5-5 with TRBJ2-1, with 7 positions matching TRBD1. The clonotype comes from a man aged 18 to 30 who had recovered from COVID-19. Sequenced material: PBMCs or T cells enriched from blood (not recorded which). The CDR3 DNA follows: TGTGCCAGCAGCTTGGCCACTTCGACAGGGAATGAGCAGTTCTTC. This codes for CASSLATSTGNEQFF.